This is a list of T cell receptor beta chains from one sample in a study of cytomegalovirus exposure and HLA in healthy donors. This table comes from immunoSEQ multiplex PCR, and its TCRdb copy is limited to in-frame clones, with some not included. The sample has under 150,000 clones, approximately 87% seen once. Sequencing was carried out using PBMCs. Receptors were obtained from a man aged 35 to 55 in good health and CMV-seronegative. Both conserved end residues are part of each CDR3. D genes are given only for firm matches. For some rows the clone size is stated as once, few or many, or as a class when expanded; others skip it.

clone size	J gene	D gene	V gene	CDR3 DNA	CDR3 protein
.	TRBJ2-1	.	TRBV7-9	TGTGCCAGCAGCTTAGCGGGGCCATTTTTTGAGCAGTTCTTC	CASSLAGPFFEQFF
.	TRBJ2-1	.	TRBV10-3	TGTGCCATCAGGGACAGGGAGGGCAATGAGCAGTTCTTC	CAIRDREGNEQFF
.	TRBJ1-5	.	TRBV5-1	TGCGCCAGCAGCTTGGCCGGGGGGCAGCCCCAGCATTTT	CASSLAGGQPQHF
once	TRBJ2-1	.	TRBV27	TGTGCCACCTATGATTATAACAATGAGCAGTTCTTC	CATYDYNNEQFF
.	TRBJ2-5	TRBD2	TRBV7-2	TGTGCCAGCAGGGCGGAGCGGGGGGTACCGCTACACTTC	CASRAERGVPLHF
.	TRBJ1-5	TRBD1	TRBV18	TGTGCCAGCTCAGCACAGGGGTCGGGCAATCAGCCCCAGCATTTT	CASSAQGSGNQPQHF
.	TRBJ2-1	.	TRBV6-1	TGTGCCAGCAGTGAAAGGGGGAATAGAAACAATGAGCAGTTCTTC	CASSERGNRNNEQFF
.	TRBJ2-1	TRBD1	TRBV5-4	TGTGCCAGCAGCTCCGACGACCTTGGGACAGGGAACTCCTACAATGAGCAGTTCTTC	CASSSDDLGTGNSYNEQFF
.	TRBJ2-7	.	TRBV7-9	TGTGCCAGCAGCTTACACGGCTACGAGCAGTACTTC	CASSLHGYEQYF
.	TRBJ2-5	TRBD1	TRBV11-1	TGTGTACCGGGGACAGGGCCTCCGGAGACCCAGTACTTC	CVPGTGPPETQYF
.	TRBJ2-1	TRBD1	TRBV5-4	TGTGCCAGCAGCTCGACCGGGACAGGGGTATACAATGAGCAGTTCTTC	CASSSTGTGVYNEQFF
.	TRBJ1-1	.	TRBV6-1	TGTGCCAGCAGTGCCCGGTCCAGGGTGGACACTGAAGCTTTCTTT	CASSARSRVDTEAFF
.	TRBJ2-2	TRBD2	TRBV16	TGTGCCAGCAGCCGTACACGTAGCGGGAGCCCAACCGGGGAGCTGTTTTTT	CASSRTRSGSPTGELFF
.	TRBJ2-2	.	TRBV14	TGTGCCAGCAGCCAAGAAACGGGAGTCGGGGAGCTGTTTTTT	CASSQETGVGELFF
once	TRBJ1-6	TRBD1	TRBV4-2	TGTGCCAGCAGCCAAGAAGGGACAGTGAATTCACCCCTCCACTTT	CASSQEGTVNSPLHF
.	TRBJ1-2	.	TRBV9	TGTGCCAGCAGCGCACGGGGGACTTTTAACTATGGCTACACCTTC	CASSARGTFNYGYTF
.	TRBJ2-7	.	TRBV28	TGTGCCAGCAGTTTTTCGGTCCCCTACGAGCAGTACTTC	CASSFSVPYEQYF
few	TRBJ2-7	.	TRBV5-1	TGCGCCAGCAGCTTGGGGACACTGTACGAGCAGTACTTC	CASSLGTLYEQYF
.	TRBJ1-6	.	TRBV7-9	TGTGCCAGCAGCTTAGAGGGGAATTCACCCCTCCACTTT	CASSLEGNSPLHF
.	TRBJ1-5	.	TRBV4-1	TGCGCCAGCAGCCAACATCCCGGGGGCAATCAGCCCCAGCATTTT	CASSQHPGGNQPQHF
.	TRBJ1-1	TRBD1	TRBV5-1	TGCGCCAGCAGCTCCGTACCGGGACAGGGATTGAACACTGAAGCTTTCTTT	CASSSVPGQGLNTEAFF
once	TRBJ1-6	.	TRBV5-1	TGCGCCAGCAGCTTGGCCGTGCAGGGCACCTCACCCCTCCACTTT	CASSLAVQGTSPLHF
.	TRBJ2-7	.	TRBV5-8	TGTGCCAGCAGCCATCTCTCCTACGAGCAGTACTTC	CASSHLSYEQYF
.	TRBJ2-4	.	TRBV11-3	TGTGCCAGCAGCCCCCGCTCCCGGACGGACGGGAGTAACATTCAGTACTTC	CASSPRSRTDGSNIQYF
few	TRBJ2-1	TRBD1	TRBV6-5	TGTGCCAGCACTCAACCAGGGGGCAATGAGCAGTTCTTC	CASTQPGGNEQFF
.	TRBJ1-2	TRBD1	TRBV5-4	TGTGCCAGCAACCTTGACAGGGGGCTTGGCTACACCTTC	CASNLDRGLGYTF
.	TRBJ1-1	TRBD1	TRBV4-1	TGCGCCAGCAGCCAAGGCCCCGGGACAGGGAACGCTGAAGCTTTCTTT	CASSQGPGTGNAEAFF
.	TRBJ2-7	TRBD1	TRBV6-9	TGTGCCAGCAGTCCGGGACAGGGAGCCCCTGGGGGGGGTTACGAGCAGTACTTC	CASSPGQGAPGGGYEQYF
.	TRBJ2-1	TRBD2	TRBV29-1	TGCAGCGCCGGGACTAGCGACAATGAGCAGTTCTTC	CSAGTSDNEQFF
few	TRBJ2-6	.	TRBV19	TGTGCCAGTAGCCAGACACAGGTCTCTGGGGCCAACGTCCTGACTTTC	CASSQTQVSGANVLTF
.	TRBJ2-3	TRBD2	TRBV6-1	TGTGCCAGCAGTGGGCGGGAGGCAGGAACAGATACGCAGTATTTT	CASSGREAGTDTQYF
.	TRBJ1-6	TRBD1	TRBV4-3	TGCGCCAGCAGCCAACACTACGACAGGGATTCACCCCTCCACTTT	CASSQHYDRDSPLHF
.	TRBJ1-1	.	TRBV13	TGTGCCAGCAGCCCCGACACGGGGGCTGAAGCTTTCTTT	CASSPDTGAEAFF
once	TRBJ2-3	TRBD2	TRBV5-1	TGCGCCAGCAGGACGGGGGGGCCAGAAGATACGCAGTATTTT	CASRTGGPEDTQYF
.	TRBJ1-2	TRBD1	TRBV11-3	TGTGCCAGCAGCACTCGGGACAGGTACGTCGAGACCAACCTATTC	CASSTRDRYVETNLF
.	TRBJ2-5	.	TRBV5-6	TGTGCCAGCAGCTTGGGGGGCGCAAAAGAGACCCAGTACTTC	CASSLGGAKETQYF
.	TRBJ1-1	.	TRBV19	TGTGCCAGTAGTCGCGGAGGTTTGAACACTGAAGCTTTCTTT	CASSRGGLNTEAFF
.	TRBJ2-7	.	TRBV7-9	TGTGCCAGCAGCTTAGTCACCTACGAGCAGTACTTC	CASSLVTYEQYF
.	TRBJ2-5	.	TRBV6-5	TGTGCCAGCAGTTACTCTATCCTAGTCCAAGAGACCCAGTACTTC	CASSYSILVQETQYF
.	TRBJ2-1	TRBD2	TRBV13	TGTGCCAGCAGCACCCGACTAGCGGGGCATCATGAGCAGTTCTTC	CASSTRLAGHHEQFF
.	TRBJ1-2	.	TRBV4-3	TGCGCCAGCAGCCCACAGAGCGGGGTAACCTCAGGCTACACCTTC	CASSPQSGVTSGYTF
.	TRBJ1-3	.	TRBV7-8	TGTGCCAGCAGCTACAGGGAAGGGGGAAACACCATATATTTT	CASSYREGGNTIYF
.	TRBJ1-2	TRBD1	TRBV7-3	TGTGCCAGCAGCCCACAACAGGGGTCGAATGATGGCTACACCTTC	CASSPQQGSNDGYTF
.	TRBJ2-1	.	TRBV28	TGTGCCAGCACGGCCGAGGGTGGGTATGCTGAGCAGTTCTTC	CASTAEGGYAEQFF
.	TRBJ2-4	TRBD1	TRBV2	TGTGCCAGCAGTGAACTCAGGACAGGGAAAAACATTCAGTACTTC	CASSELRTGKNIQYF
.	TRBJ1-5	.	TRBV5-6	TGTGCCAGCAGCTTGGGAGATCAGCCCCAGCATTTT	CASSLGDQPQHF
.	TRBJ1-4	.	TRBV19	TGTGCCAGTATACGGACACCCCAACGGTTTGGTTTTTTT	CASIRTPQRFGFF
.	TRBJ1-2	TRBD1	TRBV19	TGTGCCAGTAGGACAGGGGGCAACTATGGCTACACCTTC	CASRTGGNYGYTF
.	TRBJ2-7	.	TRBV19	TGTGCCAGTAGTTTACACGACGAGCAGTACTTC	CASSLHDEQYF